One sample yielded the 9 T cell receptor beta chains listed below, sequenced in a study of T cells after yellow fever vaccination. TCRdb ran MiXCR on the 5' RACE reads and lists one entry per CDR3 protein. In the table there are a few hundred thousand distinct CDR3 sequences, 5.2% of which are singletons. The sequences come from CD4+ T cells sorted from PBMCs, collected on the day of the yellow fever booster vaccination. Receptors were obtained from a man between 18 and 35 years old who received the YFV17D yellow fever vaccine.

This clonotype has just one count. The chain has TRBV12-3 or TRBV12-4 and TRBJ2-7, with TRBD2 matching over 10 bases. J gave up 6 bases and V 3 bases, and 8 bases lay outside the gene matches. The CDR3 totals 15 residues. CDR3 loop: CASSFGVAGGGEQYV. The CDR3 DNA reads as TGTGCCAGCAGTTTTGGGGTAGCGGGGGGTGGCGAGCAGTACGTC.

Many counts were recorded for this clonotype. The chain employs TRBV4-3 and TRBJ2-5; weak D call: TRBD1 (5 bases). Trimming left V 1 base short and J 1 base short, with 10 bases between. The germline V gene has CDR1 LGHNA and CDR2 YSLEER. The CDR3 is 15 amino acids. The chain's CDR3 is CASSQGRVPQETQYF. The CDR3, as DNA: TGCGCCAGCAGCCAAGGCAGGGTCCCCCAAGAGACCCAGTACTTC.

This clonotype was counted between two and nine times. The chain carries TRBV4-2 and TRBJ1-2, with TRBD1 matching over 9 bases. The CDR3 has 15 amino acids. Per germline, CDR1 LGHNA and CDR2 YNFKEQ. Losses at the gene ends were 4 bases for V and 7 bases for J; bases not matched to a gene: 10. This chain's CDR3 is CASSPDRGKLSGYTF. The CDR3 DNA reads TGTGCCAGCAGCCCCGACAGGGGGAAATTGAGTGGCTACACCTTC.

This chain links TRBV4-3 with TRBJ1-2; possible D gene TRBD1, 6 bases. Trimming took off 5 bases at V and 0 bases at J, with 19 bases between the two ends. There are 17 residues in the CDR3. Germline V gene data show CDR1 as LGHNA and CDR2 as YSLEER. The CDR3 spells CASSKTSGAAANYGYTF. CDR3 nucleotides: TGCGCCAGCAGCAAAACTTCAGGGGCGGCGGCTAACTATGGCTACACCTTC.

At least ten counts were recorded for this clonotype. The J gene is TRBJ2-2, the V gene TRBV15, with D perhaps matching TRBD1 or TRBD2 (6 bases each). The CDR3 has 15 amino acids. V shed 1 base and J shed 5 bases, with 11 bases lying between them. Looked up from germline, CDR1 is LNHNV and CDR2 is YYDKDF (reference sequence). The CDR3: CATSRGGAHTGELFF. In DNA form, the CDR3 reads TGTGCCACCAGCAGAGGGGGGGCCCATACCGGGGAGCTGTTTTTT.

In this sample, this clonotype turned up a few times. A much larger clone differs from this one at a single base, so this may be a read error. V and J are TRBV11-3 and TRBJ1-1; D unresolved. V was cut by 3 bases and J by 1 base, with 6 bases left in between. The CDR3 sequence is 13 residues long. Germline assignment: CDR1 SGHNT and CDR2 YENEEA. The CDR3 protein is CASSFAANTEAFF. DNA of the CDR3: TGTGCCAGCAGCTTCGCAGCGAACACTGAAGCTTTCTTT. Drawing the rest from reference TRBV11-3 and TRBJ1-1, the complete variable domain is EAGVVQSPRYKIIEKKQPVAFWCNPISGHNTLYWYLQNLGQGPELLIRYENEEAVDDSQLPKDRFSAERLKGVDSTLKIQPAELGDSAVYLCASSFAANTEAFFGQGTRLTVV.

This clonotype was seen at least ten times. This chain's CDR3 is CATSRVAGGGYTF. The CDR3 nucleotides are TGTGCCACCAGCAGAGTGGCAGGGGGCGGCTACACCTTC. The chain joins TRBV15 to TRBJ1-2; 8 bases align to TRBD1. CDR3 length: 13 amino acids. Germline V gives CDR1 LNHNV, CDR2 YYDKDF (reference sequence). V lost 1 base, J lost 8 bases, and 3 bases stayed unmatched.

This clonotype was recorded a few times. The chain employs TRBV6-2 or TRBV6-3 and TRBJ1-5; D not resolved. CDR3 length equals 14 residues. The V gene's germline CDR1 is MNHEY and CDR2 SVGEGT. Trimming pared 6 bases from V and 6 bases from J, leaving 15 bases between. The CDR3 loop is CASRDRGSGQPQHF. CDR3 DNA: TGTGCCAGCAGGGACCGAGGGAGCGGTCAGCCCCAGCATTTT.

The table lists this clonotype with many counts. The V gene is TRBV2, the J gene TRBJ2-3; TRBD1 matches 7 bases. The CDR3 contains 14 residues. The junction had 5 bases not matched to a gene; V was cut back by 6 bases and J by 2 bases. CDR1 and CDR2 from the germline V gene are SNHLY and FYNNEI. As DNA, the CDR3 is TGTGCCAGCAGCATGACAGGGATCACAGATACGCAGTATTTT. Residues: CASSMTGITDTQYF.